This entry lists 25 T cell receptor beta chains sequenced from one sample in a study of Ad26.COV2.S vaccination and SARS-CoV-2 variants. Described treatment: some 19 received Ad26.COV2.S at low or high dose, single or two shots; roughly five received placebo; per-sample allocation not given. Samples were taken on day 63 after the first vaccine or placebo injection. The assay was immunoSEQ multiplex PCR, and TCRdb's table has in-frame clones only and misses some. The table shows 250,000 or so clones, with around 88% occurring only once. Sequences were derived from peripheral blood, sampled in a trial of Ad26.COV2.S vaccine versus placebo. Receptor source: a person between 18 and 65 years old who received the Ad26.COV2.S COVID-19 vaccine or a placebo.

This clone was detected only a few times. J is TRBJ1-2 and V is TRBV10-3; possibly TRBD1 for D (5 bases). V was trimmed by 0 bases and J by 0 bases, leaving 17 bases between them. Germline V gives CDR1 ENHRY, CDR2 SYGVKD. The CDR3 covers 18 residues. The CDR3 nucleotides are TGTGCCATCAGTGAGTCGAGGAGAACAGGAAAAACTAACTATGGCTACACCTTC. This gives the protein CAISESRRTGKTNYGYTF.

This clone has a single count. The chain links TRBV6-5 to TRBJ2-7; D is perhaps TRBD1 or TRBD2 (8 bases each). Germline lookup yields CDR1 MNHEY and CDR2 SVGAGI. The CDR3 has 15 residues. V was trimmed by 5 bases and J by 2 bases, leaving 16 bases between them. CDR3 coding DNA: TGTGCCAGCAGTCGGGAGGGACAGGCAACCTACGAGCAGTACTTC. Translation: CASSREGQATYEQYF.

The chain joins TRBV6-1 to TRBJ2-3; TRBD2 matches 9 bases. V lost 4 bases and J lost 4; bases outside the gene matches: 9. Germline V gene lookup returns CDR1 MNHNS and CDR2 SASEGT. The CDR3 length is 16 residues. The chain's CDR3 is CASSAGTSRLADTQYF. The CDR3 coding sequence is TGTGCCAGCAGTGCTGGGACTAGCAGGCTCGCAGATACGCAGTATTTT.

The rearrangement links TRBV6-6 to TRBJ2-3, with D possibly TRBD1 on 5 matching bases. The CDR3 totals 14 residues. Trimming stripped 2 bases from V and 3 bases from J, with 9 bases between. Germline V CDR1 and CDR2: MNHNY, SVGAGI (reference sequence). The CDR3: CASSYAGRTDTQYF. The DNA for the CDR3 is TGTGCCAGCAGTTACGCAGGGCGGACAGATACGCAGTATTTT.

The J gene is TRBJ1-4, the V gene TRBV10-1; tentatively, D is TRBD1 (5 bases). This CDR3 contains 13 residues. The germline V and J ends were trimmed by 11 bases and 4 bases, with 14 bases remaining between them. CDR1 and CDR2 from the germline V gene are WNHNN and SYGVQD (reference sequence). The CDR3 nucleotides are TGCGCCGGGGGGGGGAGCGTTAATGAAAAACTGTTTTTT. Translation: CAGGGSVNEKLFF.

This chain joins TRBV5-1 and TRBJ1-6; maybe TRBD1 (5 bases). The CDR3 covers 15 residues. Trimming took off 0 bases at V and 7 bases at J, with 11 bases between the two ends. Germline CDR1 reads SGHRS; CDR2 reads YFSETQ. CDR3: CASSLGGVTNSPLHF. For the CDR3, the DNA is TGCGCCAGCAGCTTGGGGGGGGTAACAAATTCACCCCTCCACTTT.

This rearrangement joins TRBV7-9 to TRBJ1-5, with 7 nucleotides matching TRBD1. With V trimmed by 4 bases and J by 3 bases, 9 bases remained unmatched. The CDR3 has 16 residues. CDR1 is SEHNR and CDR2 is FQNEAQ in the germline V gene (reference sequence). The CDR3 spells CASSYGYDRVNQPQHF. The CDR3 bases are TGTGCCAGCAGCTACGGATATGACAGGGTCAATCAGCCCCAGCATTTT.

This chain connects TRBV7-8 to TRBJ1-5; weak D call: TRBD1 (6 bases). Per germline, CDR1 SGHVS and CDR2 FQNEAQ. This CDR3 spans 14 amino acids. V dropped 6 bases and J dropped 3 bases, with 12 bases sitting between them. CDR3 DNA: TGTGCCAGCAGTGTACAGGGCTTCAATCAGCCCCAGCATTTT. Protein: CASSVQGFNQPQHF.

The rearrangement uses TRBV30 and TRBJ2-5; D perhaps matches TRBD1 (6 bases). Trimming took off 2 bases at V and 6 bases at J, with 10 bases between the two ends. Germline assignment: CDR1 GTSNPN and CDR2 SVGIG (reference sequence). The CDR3 totals 12 residues. CDR3 in amino acids: CAWSIGGKTQYF. CDR3 sequence (DNA): TGTGCCTGGAGTATAGGGGGAAAGACCCAGTACTTC.

The genes are TRBV6-5 and TRBJ1-1, with D hard to call. V lost 2 bases and J 0 bases, leaving 4 bases between the germline ends. Per the germline V gene, CDR1 is MNHEY and CDR2 is SVGAGI. The CDR3 is made up of 13 amino acids. The CDR3 sequence: CASSYVVNTEAFF. The CDR3 nucleotides read TGTGCCAGCAGTTACGTCGTGAACACTGAAGCTTTCTTT.

The rearrangement uses TRBV4-1 and TRBJ1-5, with 7 nucleotides matching TRBD1. The CDR3 contains 16 residues. Germline V gene sequence: CDR1 MGHRA, CDR2 YSYEKL. V trimming: 3 bases; J trimming: 4 bases; junction bases outside the gene matches: 9. CDR3 DNA sequence: TGCGCCAGCAGCCAGGTACAGGGGATGGGTAATCAGCCCCAGCATTTT. It codes for CASSQVQGMGNQPQHF.

The chain links TRBV5-8 to TRBJ1-4; TRBD1 matches 7 bases. The trim removed 3 bases at V and 5 bases at J, leaving 4 bases unmatched. The germline V gene encodes CDR1 SGHTS and CDR2 YDEGEE. There are 14 residues in the CDR3. Written as DNA, the CDR3 is TGTGCCAGCAGCTCCGGGACAGTAAATGAAAAACTGTTTTTT. It codes for CASSSGTVNEKLFF.

This chain connects TRBV15 to TRBJ1-1; maybe TRBD1 (6 bases). Trimming shortened V by 2 bases and J by 1 base, and 17 bases separated the two germline ends. CDR1 and CDR2 (germline): LNHNV, YYDKDF (reference sequence). The CDR3 extends over 17 amino acids. Here the CDR3 DNA reads TGTGCCACCAGCAGATGGGGGGGCGCCAACAAGAACACTGAAGCTTTCTTT. As protein: CATSRWGGANKNTEAFF.

The chain recombines TRBV19 with TRBJ1-6; 9 bases are shared with TRBD1. From germline, CDR1 is LNHDA and CDR2 SQIVND (reference sequence). V was pared by 6 bases and J by 6 bases, with 15 bases of the junction left unmatched. This CDR3 contains 18 residues. The CDR3 nucleotides are TGTGCCAGTAGGCGGACAGGGGCCTACTTAAGTACTAATTCACCCCTCCACTTT. It translates to CASRRTGAYLSTNSPLHF.

The chain combines TRBV10-3 with TRBJ1-1; D might be TRBD1 (5 bases). The germline gives CDR1 ENHRY, CDR2 SYGVKD. The CDR3 covers 15 residues. V shed 2 bases and J shed 0 bases, with 10 bases lying between them. CDR3 sequence reads: CAISETGLVNTEAFF. The CDR3 DNA reads as TGTGCCATCAGTGAGACGGGACTGGTGAACACTGAAGCTTTCTTT.

The V call is TRBV4-2, the J call TRBJ2-7; D might be TRBD1 (6 bases). V was clipped by 0 bases and J by 2 bases, with 11 bases between them. Germline values: CDR1 LGHNA, CDR2 YNFKEQ. The CDR3 has 15 residues. The CDR3 here is CASSQDYRAAYEQYF. CDR3 coding DNA: TGTGCCAGCAGCCAAGATTACAGGGCTGCCTACGAGCAGTACTTC.

The chain joins TRBV6-5 to TRBJ2-7; perhaps D is TRBD1 or TRBD2 (5 bases each). The CDR3 consists of 14 residues. With 8 bases removed from V and 6 bases from J, the gap between germline ends came to 20 bases. Per the germline V gene, CDR1 is MNHEY and CDR2 is SVGAGI. CDR3 DNA sequence: TGTGCCAGCGGCCTGGGACGGCATGGGGCCGAGCAGTACTTC. This codes for CASGLGRHGAEQYF.

As regards this clone: A single base separates this from a much larger clone, so it may be a read error. The chain recombines TRBV10-1 with TRBJ1-6; D perhaps matches TRBD1 (5 bases). V gave up 5 bases and J gave up 8 bases, with 10 bases separating them. CDR3 length: 13 residues. Germline assignment: CDR1 WNHNN and CDR2 SYGVQD (reference sequence). The CDR3 DNA sequence: TGCGCCAGCAGTAAGCGCAGGGATTCACCCCTCCACTTT. The encoded protein is CASSKRRDSPLHF.

This chain connects TRBV2 to TRBJ1-1, with TRBD1 matching 8 bases. The CDR3 runs to 14 residues. The V segment lost 5 bases and the J segment 4 bases; nucleotides outside the gene matches: 6. Germline V gene lookup returns CDR1 SNHLY and CDR2 FYNNEI. CDR3 sequence: CASSFDRGGTEAFF. In nucleotides, the CDR3 is TGTGCCAGCAGTTTCGACAGGGGAGGCACTGAAGCTTTCTTT.

The V gene is TRBV7-9, the J gene TRBJ1-4, with D unclear. The length of the CDR3 is 14 residues. Germline loops: CDR1 SEHNR, CDR2 FQNEAQ (reference sequence). Trimming removed 4 bases from V and 0 bases from J, with 6 bases in between. The CDR3 nucleotides are TGTGCCAGCAGCTCCAGGACAACTAATGAAAAACTGTTTTTT. Protein: CASSSRTTNEKLFF.

The chain uses TRBV4-1 and TRBJ2-7, with D possibly TRBD1 on 6 matching bases. CDR1 and CDR2 (germline): MGHRA, YSYEKL. The V and J ends lost 3 bases and 5 bases respectively, with 11 bases between them. The CDR3 is made up of 13 amino acids. CDR3 DNA sequence: TGCGCCAGCAGCCATAGGGGGTGGGACGAGCAGTACTTC. Protein sequence: CASSHRGWDEQYF.

The chain combines TRBV15 with TRBJ1-2; unclear D gene. V shed 0 bases and J shed 6 bases, with 8 bases lying between them. Germline V lookup: CDR1 LNHNV, CDR2 YYDKDF (reference sequence). CDR3 size: 13 residues. CDR3 protein: CATSRDYRDGYTF. CDR3 bases: TGTGCCACCAGCAGAGATTACCGAGATGGCTACACCTTC. Looking up the rest from reference TRBV15 and TRBJ1-2 gives the full variable domain: DAMVIQNPRYQVTQFGKPVTLSCSQTLNHNVMYWYQQKSSQAPKLLFHYYDKDFNNEADTPDNFQSRRPNTSFCFLDIRSPGLGDTAMYLCATSRDYRDGYTFGSGTRLTVV.

The chain uses TRBV2 and TRBJ2-3; D remains ambiguous. Germline loops: CDR1 SNHLY, CDR2 FYNNEI. With 5 bases removed from V and 0 bases from J, the gap between germline ends came to 15 bases. The CDR3 sequence is 16 residues long. CDR3 sequence reads: CASSLSLTASTDTQYF. For the CDR3, the DNA is TGTGCCAGCAGTCTGAGTCTAACAGCTAGCACAGATACGCAGTATTTT.

The table lists this clone with a count of one. The V call is TRBV5-4, the J call TRBJ2-3, with TRBD2 as a possible D gene (6 bases). The length of the CDR3 is 13 residues. Between the trimmed V and J ends, which lost 7 bases and 3 bases, there was a span of 12 bases. Germline CDR1 and CDR2: SGHNT and YYREEE (reference sequence). This chain's CDR3 is CASGTVETDTQYF. CDR3 coding DNA: TGTGCCAGCGGGACTGTAGAAACAGATACGCAGTATTTT.

This chain joins TRBV6-5 and TRBJ2-2; D gene unclear. The CDR3 extends over 12 amino acids. The V gene lost 6 bases and the J gene lost 4 bases, with 6 bases spanning the gap. CDR1 and CDR2 from the germline V gene are MNHEY and SVGAGI. The CDR3 region has the DNA TGTGCCAGCAGGCGAAGCACCGGGGAGCTGTTTTTT. Its translation is CASRRSTGELFF.